This TCR beta chain stems from a study of shared clonotypes between healthy human individuals. With 3 bases removed from V and 2 bases from J, the gap between germline ends came to 5 bases. In germline, CDR1 is SGHNT, CDR2 YENEEA. The CDR3 runs to 12 residues. The method was immunoSEQ multiplex PCR; TCRdb's version includes in-frame clones alone and lacks a portion of them. The sample includes over a million clones, around 97% of them seen just once. Study findings and constraints: Rarefaction showed that sequencing of sorted subsets was incomplete (despite large depth). Represented diversity (both genetic and exposure-history) was limited by the small number of donors. The authors expected sequencing depth to affect clonotype sharing among donors. Clonotypes which were not shared had lower generation probabilities than clonotypes that all four donors shared.

For this clone: Its target is unknown.

The sequenced material came from naive CD4+ T cells sorted from blood. The subset was: CD45RA+ positively selected. The TCR originated in a man aged 25-45 years in good health. This rearrangement joins TRBV11-3 to TRBJ2-7; D is uncertain. This CDR3 is CASSLTPYEQYF. CDR3 DNA: TGTGCCAGCAGCTTGACCCCCTACGAGCAGTACTTC.